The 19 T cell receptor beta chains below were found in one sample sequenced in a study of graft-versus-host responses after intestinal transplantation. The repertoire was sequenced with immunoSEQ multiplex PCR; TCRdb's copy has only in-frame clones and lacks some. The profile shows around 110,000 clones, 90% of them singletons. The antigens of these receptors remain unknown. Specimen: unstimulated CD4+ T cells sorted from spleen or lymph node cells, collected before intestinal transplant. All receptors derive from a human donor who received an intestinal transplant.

DNA for the CDR3: TGTGCCAGCGGAGAGGGCAGGATTAACACCATATATTTT. Amino acid sequence: CASGEGRINTIYF. This chain joins TRBV6-1 and TRBJ1-3; D ambiguous. This CDR3 contains 13 residues. Trimming took off 8 bases at V and 7 bases at J, with 15 bases between the two ends. Per the germline V gene, CDR1 is MNHNS and CDR2 is SASEGT.

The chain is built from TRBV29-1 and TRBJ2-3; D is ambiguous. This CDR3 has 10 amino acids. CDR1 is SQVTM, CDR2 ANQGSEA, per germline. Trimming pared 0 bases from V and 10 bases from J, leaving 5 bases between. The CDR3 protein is CSVEDRAQYF. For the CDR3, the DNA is TGCAGCGTTGAAGATCGGGCGCAGTATTTT.

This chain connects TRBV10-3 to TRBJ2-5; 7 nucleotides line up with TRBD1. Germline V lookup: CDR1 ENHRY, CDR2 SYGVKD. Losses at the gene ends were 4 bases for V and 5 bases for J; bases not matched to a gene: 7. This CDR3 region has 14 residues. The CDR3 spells CAISGFGTVETQYF. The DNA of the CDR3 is TGTGCCATCAGTGGATTCGGGACAGTGGAGACCCAGTACTTC.

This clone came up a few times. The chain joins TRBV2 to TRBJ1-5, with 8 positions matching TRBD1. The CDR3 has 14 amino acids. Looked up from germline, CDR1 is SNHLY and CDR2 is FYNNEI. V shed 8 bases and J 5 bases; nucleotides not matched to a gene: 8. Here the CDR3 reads CASRRQGSDQPQHF. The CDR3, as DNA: TGTGCCAGCCGACGACAGGGGTCGGATCAGCCCCAGCATTTT.

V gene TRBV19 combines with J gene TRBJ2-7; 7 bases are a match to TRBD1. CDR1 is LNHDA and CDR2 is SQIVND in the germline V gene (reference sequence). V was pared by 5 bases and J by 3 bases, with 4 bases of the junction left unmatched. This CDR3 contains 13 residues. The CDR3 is CASSGPGGYEQYF. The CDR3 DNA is TGTGCCAGTAGTGGGCCAGGGGGCTACGAGCAGTACTTC.

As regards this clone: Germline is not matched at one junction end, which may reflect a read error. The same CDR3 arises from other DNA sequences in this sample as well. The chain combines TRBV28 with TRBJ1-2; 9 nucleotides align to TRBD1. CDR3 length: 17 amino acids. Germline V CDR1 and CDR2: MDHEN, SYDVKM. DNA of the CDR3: TGTGCCAGCAGTCGTACGGGACAGGGAGCCCTTTCCTATGGCTACACCTTT. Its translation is CASSRTGQGALSYGYTF.

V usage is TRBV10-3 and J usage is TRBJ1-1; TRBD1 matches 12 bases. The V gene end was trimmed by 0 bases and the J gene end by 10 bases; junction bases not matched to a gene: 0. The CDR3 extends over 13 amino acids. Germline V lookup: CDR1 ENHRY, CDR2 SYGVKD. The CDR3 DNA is TGTGCCATCAGTGAGTCGGGACAGGGGGCAGCTTTCTTT. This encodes CAISESGQGAAFF.

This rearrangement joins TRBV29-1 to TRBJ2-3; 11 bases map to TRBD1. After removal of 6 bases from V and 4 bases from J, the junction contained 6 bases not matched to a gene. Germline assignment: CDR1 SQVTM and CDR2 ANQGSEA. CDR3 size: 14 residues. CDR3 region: CSVRGQGAPDTQYF. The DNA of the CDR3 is TGCAGCGTCCGAGGACAGGGGGCCCCAGATACGCAGTATTTT.

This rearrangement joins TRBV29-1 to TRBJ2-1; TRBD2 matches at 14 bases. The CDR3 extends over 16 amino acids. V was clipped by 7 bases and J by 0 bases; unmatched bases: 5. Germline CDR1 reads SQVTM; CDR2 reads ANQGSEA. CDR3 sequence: CSGRLAGGPSYNEQFF. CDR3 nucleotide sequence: TGCAGCGGCAGACTAGCGGGAGGGCCCTCCTACAATGAGCAGTTCTTC.

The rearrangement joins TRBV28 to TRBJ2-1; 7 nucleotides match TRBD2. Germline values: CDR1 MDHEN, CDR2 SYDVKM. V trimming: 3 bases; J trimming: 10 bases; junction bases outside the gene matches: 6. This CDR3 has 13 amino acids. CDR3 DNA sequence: TGTGCCAGCAGTTTTCCTAGCGGTGGGGAGCAGTTCTTC. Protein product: CASSFPSGGEQFF.

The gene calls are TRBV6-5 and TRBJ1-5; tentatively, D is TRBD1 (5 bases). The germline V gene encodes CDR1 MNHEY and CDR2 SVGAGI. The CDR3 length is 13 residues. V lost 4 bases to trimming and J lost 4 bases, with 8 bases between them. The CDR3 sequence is CASSSRGNQPQHF. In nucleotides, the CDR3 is TGTGCCAGCAGTTCTAGGGGTAATCAGCCCCAGCATTTT.

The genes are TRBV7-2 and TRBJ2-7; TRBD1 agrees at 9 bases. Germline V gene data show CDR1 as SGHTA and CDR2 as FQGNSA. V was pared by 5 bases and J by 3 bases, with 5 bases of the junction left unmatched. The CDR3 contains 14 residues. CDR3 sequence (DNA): TGTGCCAGCAGCATACCGGGACAGGGCTACGAGCAGTACTTC. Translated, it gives CASSIPGQGYEQYF.

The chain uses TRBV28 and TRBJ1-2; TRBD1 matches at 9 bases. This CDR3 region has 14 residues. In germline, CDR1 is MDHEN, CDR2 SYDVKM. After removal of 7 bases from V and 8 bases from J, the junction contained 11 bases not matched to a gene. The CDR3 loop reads CASTSEKTGGGYTF. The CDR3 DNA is TGTGCCAGCACCTCAGAAAAAACAGGGGGCGGCTACACCTTC.

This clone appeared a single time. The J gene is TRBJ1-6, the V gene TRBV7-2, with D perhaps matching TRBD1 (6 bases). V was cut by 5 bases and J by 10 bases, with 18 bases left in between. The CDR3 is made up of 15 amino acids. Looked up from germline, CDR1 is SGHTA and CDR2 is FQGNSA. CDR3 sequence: CASSKIQGLQSPLHF. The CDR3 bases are TGTGCCAGCAGCAAAATACAGGGCCTGCAATCACCCCTCCACTTT.

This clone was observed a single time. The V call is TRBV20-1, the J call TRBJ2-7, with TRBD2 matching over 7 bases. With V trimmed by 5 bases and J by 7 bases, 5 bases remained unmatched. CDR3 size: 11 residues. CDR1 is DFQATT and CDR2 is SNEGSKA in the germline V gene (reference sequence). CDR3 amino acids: CSALKLAEQYF. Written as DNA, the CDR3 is TGCAGTGCTTTGAAACTAGCGGAGCAGTACTTC.

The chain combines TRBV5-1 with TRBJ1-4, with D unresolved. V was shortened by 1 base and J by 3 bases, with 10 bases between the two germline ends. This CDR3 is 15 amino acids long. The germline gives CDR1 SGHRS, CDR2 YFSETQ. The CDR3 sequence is CASSLMGPANEKLFF. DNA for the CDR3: TGCGCCAGCAGCTTGATGGGCCCGGCTAATGAAAAACTGTTTTTT.

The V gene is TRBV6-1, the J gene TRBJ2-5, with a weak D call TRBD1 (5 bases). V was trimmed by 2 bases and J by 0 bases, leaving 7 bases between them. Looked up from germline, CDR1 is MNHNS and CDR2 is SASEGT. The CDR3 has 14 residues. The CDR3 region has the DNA TGTGCCAGCAGTGAACTGGGGCACCAAGAGACCCAGTACTTC. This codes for CASSELGHQETQYF.

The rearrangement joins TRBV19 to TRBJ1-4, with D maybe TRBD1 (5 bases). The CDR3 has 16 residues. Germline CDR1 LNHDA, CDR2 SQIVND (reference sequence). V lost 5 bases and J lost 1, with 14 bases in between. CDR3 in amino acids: CASSWGGPGTNEKLFF. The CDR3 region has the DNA TGTGCCAGTAGTTGGGGGGGTCCTGGAACTAATGAAAAACTGTTTTTT.

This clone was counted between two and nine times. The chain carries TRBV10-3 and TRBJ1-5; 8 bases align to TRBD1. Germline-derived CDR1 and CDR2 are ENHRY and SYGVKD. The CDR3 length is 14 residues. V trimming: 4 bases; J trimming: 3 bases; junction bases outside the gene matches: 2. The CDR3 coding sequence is TGTGCCATCAGTGGGACAGGGCCCAATCAGCCCCAGCATTTT. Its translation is CAISGTGPNQPQHF.